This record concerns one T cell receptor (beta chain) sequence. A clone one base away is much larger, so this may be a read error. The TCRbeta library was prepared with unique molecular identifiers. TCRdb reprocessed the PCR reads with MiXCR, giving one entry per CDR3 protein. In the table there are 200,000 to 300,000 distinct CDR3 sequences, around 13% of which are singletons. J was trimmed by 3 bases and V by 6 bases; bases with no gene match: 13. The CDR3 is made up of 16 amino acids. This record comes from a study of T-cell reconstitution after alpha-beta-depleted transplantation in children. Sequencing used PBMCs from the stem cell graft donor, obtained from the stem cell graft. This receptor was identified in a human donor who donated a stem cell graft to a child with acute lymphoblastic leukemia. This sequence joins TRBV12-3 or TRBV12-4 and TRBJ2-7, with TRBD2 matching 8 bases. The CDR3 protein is CASSRVRALADYEQYF. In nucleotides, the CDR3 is TGTGCCAGCAGCCGGGTCCGTGCACTAGCGGACTACGAGCAGTACTTC.